This T cell receptor (beta chain) was obtained from a study of CD8 T cells in Susac syndrome. Random hexamers were used to reverse transcribe 0.5 to 1 ug of RNA. TCRdb fed the immunoSEQ multiplex PCR reads into MiXCR, producing one record per CDR3 protein. The table shows 180,000 or so distinct CDR3 sequences, with approximately 94% occurring only once. V shed 6 bases and J 9 bases; nucleotides not matched to a gene: 7. Germline V gene lookup returns CDR1 SQVTM and CDR2 ANQGSEA. This CDR3 contains 12 residues. This clonotype showed up just once. The clonotype originates from a human donor in good health. Sequenced material: CD4+ T cells from PBMCs. The rearrangement uses TRBV29-1 and TRBJ1-4, with 7 bases that match TRBD1. The CDR3 reads CSVTGSEKKLFF. The CDR3 DNA reads as TGCAGCGTGACAGGGTCCGAAAAAAAACTGTTTTTT.